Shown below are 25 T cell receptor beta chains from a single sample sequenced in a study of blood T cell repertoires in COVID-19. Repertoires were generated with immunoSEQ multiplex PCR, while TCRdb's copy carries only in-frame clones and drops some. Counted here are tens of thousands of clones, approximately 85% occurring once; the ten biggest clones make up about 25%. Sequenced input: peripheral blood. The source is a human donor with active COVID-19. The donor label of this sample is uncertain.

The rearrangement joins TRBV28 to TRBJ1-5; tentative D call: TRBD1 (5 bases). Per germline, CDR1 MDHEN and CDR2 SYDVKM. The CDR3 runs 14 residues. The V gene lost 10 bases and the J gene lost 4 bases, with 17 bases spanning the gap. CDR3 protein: CAIDRGTHNQPQHF. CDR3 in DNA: TGTGCCATCGACCGCGGGACTCATAATCAGCCCCAGCATTTT.

CDR3 region: CAWGTAAFGNTIYF. DNA of the CDR3: TGTGCCTGGGGAACAGCGGCCTTTGGAAACACCATATATTTT. V usage is TRBV30 and J usage is TRBJ1-3, with no clear D. The length of the CDR3 is 14 residues. Germline V lookup: CDR1 GTSNPN, CDR2 SVGIG (reference sequence). Trimming shortened V by 5 bases and J by 3 bases, and 14 bases separated the two germline ends.

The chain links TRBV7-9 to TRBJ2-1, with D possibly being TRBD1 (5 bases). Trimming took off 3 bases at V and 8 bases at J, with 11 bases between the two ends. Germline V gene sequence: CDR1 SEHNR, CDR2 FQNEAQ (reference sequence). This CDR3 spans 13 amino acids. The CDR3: CASSLSGYDEQFF. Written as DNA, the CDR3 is TGTGCCAGCAGCTTGTCAGGGTACGATGAGCAGTTCTTC.

CDR3 sequence reads: CSASGPLLAVTQYF. In DNA form, the CDR3 reads TGCAGTGCTAGTGGCCCCCTACTAGCAGTTACGCAGTATTTT. V is TRBV20-1 and J is TRBJ2-3; D possibly corresponds to TRBD2 (6 bases). Per the germline V gene, CDR1 is DFQATT and CDR2 is SNEGSKA (reference sequence). Trimming removed 3 bases at V and 8 bases at J, with 18 bases between. CDR3 length equals 14 residues.

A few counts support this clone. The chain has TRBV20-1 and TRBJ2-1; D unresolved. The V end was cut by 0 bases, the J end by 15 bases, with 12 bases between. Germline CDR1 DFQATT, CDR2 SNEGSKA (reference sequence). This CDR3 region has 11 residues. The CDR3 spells CSARDLGELFF. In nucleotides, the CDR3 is TGCAGTGCTAGAGATCTTGGTGAACTGTTCTTC.

The CDR3 DNA sequence: TGTGCCAGCAGCTTAGTCCCAGGGTCGGATACGCAGTATTTT. Its translation is CASSLVPGSDTQYF. The chain has TRBV7-8 and TRBJ2-3; weak D call: TRBD1 (5 bases). The CDR3 runs 14 residues. V was cut by 1 base and J by 6 bases, with 11 bases left in between. Germline lookup yields CDR1 SGHVS and CDR2 FQNEAQ.

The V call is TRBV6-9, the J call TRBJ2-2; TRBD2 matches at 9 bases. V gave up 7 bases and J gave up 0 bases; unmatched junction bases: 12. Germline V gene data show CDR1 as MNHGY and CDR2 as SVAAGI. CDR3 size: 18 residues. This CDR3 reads CASTITRLAGSNTGELFF. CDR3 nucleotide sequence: TGTGCCAGCACCATAACCCGGCTAGCGGGGTCGAACACCGGGGAGCTGTTTTTT.

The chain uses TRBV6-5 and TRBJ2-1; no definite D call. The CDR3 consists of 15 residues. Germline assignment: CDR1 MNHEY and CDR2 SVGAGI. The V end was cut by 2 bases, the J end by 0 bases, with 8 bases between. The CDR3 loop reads CASSYGQYSYNEQFF. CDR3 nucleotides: TGTGCCAGCAGTTACGGGCAGTACTCCTACAATGAGCAGTTCTTC.

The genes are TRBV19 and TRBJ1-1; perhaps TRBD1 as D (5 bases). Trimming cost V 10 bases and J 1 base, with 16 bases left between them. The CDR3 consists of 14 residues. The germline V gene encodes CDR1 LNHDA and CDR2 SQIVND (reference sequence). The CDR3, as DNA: TGTGCCACCTCGACGCTAGGGGCGAACACTGAAGCTTTCTTT. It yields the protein CATSTLGANTEAFF. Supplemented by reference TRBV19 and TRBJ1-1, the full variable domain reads DGGITQSPKYLFRKEGQNVTLSCEQNLNHDAMYWYRQDPGQGLRLIYYSQIVNDFQKGDIAEGYSVSREKKESFPLTVTSAQKNPTAFYLCATSTLGANTEAFFGQGTRLTVV.

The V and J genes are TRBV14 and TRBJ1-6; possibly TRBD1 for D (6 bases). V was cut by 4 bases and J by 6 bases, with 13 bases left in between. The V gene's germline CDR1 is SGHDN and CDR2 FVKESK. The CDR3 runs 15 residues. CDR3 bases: TGTGCCAGCAGCCTGTTGGGGGCCGGTAATTCACCCCTCCACTTT. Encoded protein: CASSLLGAGNSPLHF.

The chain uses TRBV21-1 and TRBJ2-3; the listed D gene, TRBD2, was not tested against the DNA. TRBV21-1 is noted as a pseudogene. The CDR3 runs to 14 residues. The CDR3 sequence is CASSKGGGADTQYF. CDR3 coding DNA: TGTGCCAGCAGCAAGGGGGGGGGCGCAGATACGCAGTATTTT.

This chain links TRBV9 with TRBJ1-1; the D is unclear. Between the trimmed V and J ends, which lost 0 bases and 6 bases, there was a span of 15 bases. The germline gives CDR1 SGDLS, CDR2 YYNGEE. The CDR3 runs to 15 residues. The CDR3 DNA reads TGTGCCAGCAGCGTAGCCACTGCGCTTAAGCCTGAAGCTTTCTTT. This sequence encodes CASSVATALKPEAFF.

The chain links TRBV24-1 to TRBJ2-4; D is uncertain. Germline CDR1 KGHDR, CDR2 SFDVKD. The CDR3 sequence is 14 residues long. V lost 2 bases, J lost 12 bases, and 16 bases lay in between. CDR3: CATSDSDGSLDQYF. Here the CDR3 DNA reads TGTGCCACCAGTGATTCTGACGGGTCTTTGGATCAGTACTTC.

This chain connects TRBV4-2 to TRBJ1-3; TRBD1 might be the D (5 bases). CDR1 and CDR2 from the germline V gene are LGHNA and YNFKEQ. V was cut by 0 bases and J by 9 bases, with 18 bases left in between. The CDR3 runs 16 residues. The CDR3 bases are TGTGCCAGCAGCCAAGAAGGGGTGGCGCTTAGTGCCACCATATATTTT. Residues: CASSQEGVALSATIYF.

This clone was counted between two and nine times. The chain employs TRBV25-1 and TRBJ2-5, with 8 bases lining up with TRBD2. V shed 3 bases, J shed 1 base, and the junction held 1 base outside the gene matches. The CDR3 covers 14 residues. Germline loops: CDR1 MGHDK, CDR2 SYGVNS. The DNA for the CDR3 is TGTGCCAGCAGTGAGACTAGCGTCCAAGAGACCCAGTACTTC. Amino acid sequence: CASSETSVQETQYF.

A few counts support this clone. CDR3 in amino acids: CATGGEGTSGYTDTQYF. The CDR3 DNA follows: TGTGCCACCGGGGGTGAAGGGACTAGCGGTTACACAGATACGCAGTATTTT. V is TRBV4-2 and J is TRBJ2-3, with 11 bases identical to TRBD2. The length of the CDR3 is 17 residues. Germline loops: CDR1 LGHNA, CDR2 YNFKEQ. With V trimmed by 10 bases and J by 2 bases, 14 bases remained unmatched.

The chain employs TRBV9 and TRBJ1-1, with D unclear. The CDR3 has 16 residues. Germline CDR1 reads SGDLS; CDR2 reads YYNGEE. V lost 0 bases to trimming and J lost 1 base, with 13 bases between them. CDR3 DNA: TGTGCCAGCAGCGTAGCTCCCGGGTACTCGAACACTGAAGCTTTCTTT. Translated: CASSVAPGYSNTEAFF.

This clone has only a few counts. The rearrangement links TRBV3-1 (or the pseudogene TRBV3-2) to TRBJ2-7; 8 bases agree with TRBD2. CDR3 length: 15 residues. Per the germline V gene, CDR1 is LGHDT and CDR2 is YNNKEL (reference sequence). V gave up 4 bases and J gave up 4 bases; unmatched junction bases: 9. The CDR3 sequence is CASSRSRLARYEQYF. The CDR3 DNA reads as TGTGCCAGCAGCCGGTCGCGACTAGCGAGGTACGAGCAGTACTTC.

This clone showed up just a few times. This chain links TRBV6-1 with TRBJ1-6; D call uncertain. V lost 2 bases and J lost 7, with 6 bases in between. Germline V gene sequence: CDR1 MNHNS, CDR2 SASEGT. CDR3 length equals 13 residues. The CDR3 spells CASSEPVNSPLHF. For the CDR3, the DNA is TGTGCCAGCAGTGAACCTGTCAATTCACCCCTCCACTTT.

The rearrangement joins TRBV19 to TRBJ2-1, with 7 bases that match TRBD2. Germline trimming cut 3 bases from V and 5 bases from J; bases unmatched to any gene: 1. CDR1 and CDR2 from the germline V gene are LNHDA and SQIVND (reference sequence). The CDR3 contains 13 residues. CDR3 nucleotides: TGTGCCAGTAGTATGGGAGGGAACAATGAGCAGTTCTTC. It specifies CASSMGGNNEQFF.

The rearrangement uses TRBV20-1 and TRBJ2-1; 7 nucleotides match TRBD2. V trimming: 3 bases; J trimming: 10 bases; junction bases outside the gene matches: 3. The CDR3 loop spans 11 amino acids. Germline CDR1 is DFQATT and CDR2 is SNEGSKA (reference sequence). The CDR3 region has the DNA TGCAGTGCTAGGAACGGGGGGGAGCAGTTCTTC. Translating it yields CSARNGGEQFF.

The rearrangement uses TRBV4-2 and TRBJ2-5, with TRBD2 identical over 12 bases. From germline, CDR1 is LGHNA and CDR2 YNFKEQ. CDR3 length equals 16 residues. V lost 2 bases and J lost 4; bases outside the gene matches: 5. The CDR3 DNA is TGTGCCAGCAGCCAATCGACTAGCGGGGGTGGAGAGACCCAGTACTTC. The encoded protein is CASSQSTSGGGETQYF.

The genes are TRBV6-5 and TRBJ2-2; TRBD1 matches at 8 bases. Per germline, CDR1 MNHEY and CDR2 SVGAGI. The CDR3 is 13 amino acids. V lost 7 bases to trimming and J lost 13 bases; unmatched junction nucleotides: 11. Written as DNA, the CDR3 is TGTGCCAGCACCGAAGGAAAGGACAGGGTGCTGTTTTTT. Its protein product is CASTEGKDRVLFF.

CDR3 amino acids: CASSDRDLVHYGYTF. The CDR3 DNA reads as TGTGCCAGCAGCGACAGGGATCTCGTCCACTATGGCTACACCTTC. The gene calls are TRBV6-5 and TRBJ1-2; 7 bases match TRBD1. This CDR3 is 15 amino acids long. V was clipped by 6 bases and J by 3 bases; unmatched bases: 10. The germline CDR1 and CDR2 sequences are MNHEY and SVGAGI.

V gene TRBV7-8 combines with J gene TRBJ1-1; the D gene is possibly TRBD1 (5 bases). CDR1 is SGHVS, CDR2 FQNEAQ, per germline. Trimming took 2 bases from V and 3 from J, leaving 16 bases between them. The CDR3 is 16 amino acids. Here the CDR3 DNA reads TGTGCCAGCAGCTTAACGGCGACAGCCGACGACACTGAAGCTTTCTTT. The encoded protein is CASSLTATADDTEAFF.